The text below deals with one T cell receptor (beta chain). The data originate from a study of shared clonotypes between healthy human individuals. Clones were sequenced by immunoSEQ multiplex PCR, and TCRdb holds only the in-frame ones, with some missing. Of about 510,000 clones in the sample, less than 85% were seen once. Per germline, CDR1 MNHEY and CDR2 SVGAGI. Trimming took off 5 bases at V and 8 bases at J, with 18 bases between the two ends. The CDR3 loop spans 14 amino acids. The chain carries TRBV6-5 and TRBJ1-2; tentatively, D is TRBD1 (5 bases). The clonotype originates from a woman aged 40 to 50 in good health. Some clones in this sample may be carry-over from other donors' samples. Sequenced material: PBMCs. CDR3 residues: CASSVTGALSGYTF. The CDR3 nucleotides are TGTGCCAGCAGTGTGACCGGGGCCCTGAGCGGCTACACCTTC.